This note documents a single T cell receptor beta chain sequence. The antigen is undetermined. This record comes from a study of PD-L1 blockade in urothelial cancer. Study-level information: Men with urothelial cancer arising in the bladder made up about 90% of the roughly 29 patients. Whole-study findings and limits: Below-median pretreatment blood TCR clonality predicted better survival.

Synthetic templates analogous to TCR were spiked into all PCRs individually. The method was immunoSEQ multiplex PCR; TCRdb's version includes in-frame clones alone and lacks a portion of them. The data show roughly 42,000 clones, under 95% seen once. Indicated time point: peripheral blood 6 weeks after treatment start. CDR3 length equals 14 residues. Per the germline V gene, CDR1 is SQVTM and CDR2 is ANQGSEA. The V and J ends lost 7 bases and 4 bases, in that order; junction bases with no gene match: 9. The sample here was PBMCs, taken around atezolizumab (anti-PD-L1) treatment. The chain combines TRBV29-1 with TRBJ1-3, with 8 bases lining up with TRBD1. The origin of this receptor is a man between 65 and 85 years old with urothelial cancer. CDR3 nucleotide sequence: TGCAGCGCTGCCCAGGGGGCGATCGGAAACACCATATATTTT. As protein: CSAAQGAIGNTIYF.